The next 27 T cell receptor beta chains were all read from a single sample in a study of blood T cell repertoires in COVID-19. Only in-frame clones appear in the TCRdb table, and some are missing; sequencing was by immunoSEQ multiplex PCR. Among roughly 150,000 clones listed, roughly 83% were seen once. The sample was PBMCs or T cells enriched from blood (not recorded which). The source of these receptors is a man aged 65-85 years who had been exposed to COVID-19.

The chain joins TRBV18 to TRBJ1-5; 7 bases align to TRBD1. This CDR3 contains 16 residues. Germline lookup yields CDR1 KGHSH and CDR2 LQKENI. V dropped 5 bases and J dropped 7; count of bases not matched to a gene: 14. CDR3 region: CASSEDLTGTRQPQHF. The CDR3 DNA is TGTGCCAGCTCAGAGGATTTGACAGGGACTAGGCAGCCCCAGCATTTT.

This clone occurred once. The CDR3 DNA reads TGTGCCAGCAGCCAAGATGGAGGGTGGGCTAACTATGGCTACACCTTC. Translation gives CASSQDGGWANYGYTF. This chain connects TRBV4-2 to TRBJ1-2; D is undetermined. There are 16 residues in the CDR3. Germline CDR1 and CDR2: LGHNA and YNFKEQ. The V end lost 0 bases, the J end lost 0 bases, and 11 bases lay between the germline ends.

This clone was seen a single time. This sequence joins TRBV19 and TRBJ1-5, with 7 bases that match TRBD1. With V trimmed by 7 bases and J by 3 bases, 6 bases remained unmatched. This CDR3 is 14 amino acids long. The germline gives CDR1 LNHDA, CDR2 SQIVND (reference sequence). CDR3 sequence (DNA): TGTGCCAGTAACCAGGGACAGCTCAATCAGCCCCAGCATTTT. Translated: CASNQGQLNQPQHF.

V and J are TRBV24-1 and TRBJ2-7; weak D call: TRBD1 (6 bases). The CDR3 extends over 15 amino acids. Germline V gene sequence: CDR1 KGHDR, CDR2 SFDVKD. Trimming left V 8 bases short and J 3 bases short, with 19 bases between. This CDR3 reads CATMIRRQDGYEQYF. CDR3 in DNA: TGTGCCACCATGATTCGCCGACAGGACGGCTACGAGCAGTACTTC.

The chain has TRBV11-2 and TRBJ2-7; no firm D call. This CDR3 contains 14 residues. Germline V gene lookup returns CDR1 SGHAT and CDR2 FQNNGV. V was trimmed by 1 base and J by 6 bases, leaving 13 bases between them. The CDR3 sequence: CASSLAIISGEQYF. The CDR3 bases are TGTGCCAGCAGCTTAGCGATTATCAGTGGCGAGCAGTACTTC. The full variable domain, completed using reference TRBV11-2 and TRBJ2-7, is EAGVAQSPRYKIIEKRQSVAFWCNPISGHATLYWYQQILGQGPKLLIQFQNNGVVDDSQLPKDRFSAERLKGVDSTLKIQPAKLEDSAVYLCASSLAIISGEQYFGPGTRLTVT.

CDR3 sequence (DNA): TGTGCCAGCAGTCGGGGTTACGAGCAGTACTTC. Amino acids: CASSRGYEQYF. The V call is TRBV12-3 or TRBV12-4, the J call TRBJ2-7, with D possibly matching TRBD2 (5 bases). V gave up 5 bases and J gave up 4 bases, with 6 bases separating them. The CDR3 extends over 11 amino acids.

DNA of the CDR3: TGTGCCAGCAGCCCGGGGACAGGGAGCACCGGGGAGCTGTTTTTT. Residues: CASSPGTGSTGELFF. This chain links TRBV7-9 with TRBJ2-2; 9 bases match TRBD1. The CDR3 runs to 15 residues. Per germline, CDR1 SEHNR and CDR2 FQNEAQ (reference sequence). The V segment lost 5 bases and the J segment 4 bases; nucleotides outside the gene matches: 5.

V usage is TRBV9 and J usage is TRBJ1-3; D is possibly TRBD1 (5 bases). V lost 2 bases, J lost 1 base, and 7 bases lay in between. The CDR3 covers 14 residues. CDR1 and CDR2 (germline): SGDLS, YYNGEE. The CDR3 DNA sequence: TGTGCCAGCAGCGTGCAGGGTTCTGGAAACACCATATATTTT. It codes for CASSVQGSGNTIYF.

The chain uses TRBV7-2 and TRBJ2-7; TRBD2 agrees at 11 bases. Per the germline V gene, CDR1 is SGHTA and CDR2 is FQGNSA. The J segment lost 5 bases and the V segment lost 1 base, leaving 10 bases of the junction unmatched. This CDR3 region has 17 residues. The CDR3 protein is CASSLDGSGRVPHEQYF. CDR3 in DNA: TGTGCCAGCAGCTTAGATGGTAGCGGGAGGGTCCCGCACGAGCAGTACTTC.

The chain has TRBV19 and TRBJ1-2; a possible D gene is TRBD1 (5 bases). Germline V gives CDR1 LNHDA, CDR2 SQIVND (reference sequence). This CDR3 is 15 amino acids long. V was pared by 4 bases and J by 4 bases, with 16 bases between. The chain's CDR3 is CASSTFGGGGYGYTF. CDR3 in DNA: TGTGCCAGTAGTACTTTCGGGGGAGGTGGCTATGGCTACACCTTC.

V usage is TRBV19 and J usage is TRBJ1-2; 9 nucleotides match TRBD1. CDR1 is LNHDA, CDR2 SQIVND, per germline (reference sequence). Trimming took 5 bases from V and 8 from J; bases not matched to a gene: 9. The CDR3 runs 14 residues. This CDR3 is CASSPGQGARGYTF. The DNA for the CDR3 is TGTGCCAGTAGTCCGGGACAGGGTGCGAGAGGCTACACCTTC.

The rearrangement joins TRBV28 to TRBJ1-2; 10 positions match TRBD1. The CDR3 extends over 16 amino acids. V was clipped by 6 bases and J by 2 bases; unmatched bases: 9. Per the germline V gene, CDR1 is MDHEN and CDR2 is SYDVKM. This CDR3 reads CASRTGGAVGNYGYTF. The CDR3 DNA follows: TGTGCCAGCAGGACAGGGGGCGCGGTAGGCAACTATGGCTACACCTTC.

The chain employs TRBV3-1 (or the pseudogene TRBV3-2) and TRBJ2-3; 15 nucleotides agree with TRBD2. Germline V gives CDR1 LGHDT, CDR2 YNNKEL (reference sequence). Trimming removed 2 bases from V and 5 bases from J; junction bases left unmatched: 5. The CDR3 consists of 17 residues. The CDR3, as DNA: TGTGCCAGCAGCCAATTCGGACTAGCGGGAGGGGAAGATACGCAGTATTTT. This encodes CASSQFGLAGGEDTQYF.

V is TRBV5-4 and J is TRBJ1-2; 7 bases map to TRBD1. The CDR3 extends over 15 amino acids. V was clipped by 0 bases and J by 3 bases; unmatched bases: 5. The germline V gene encodes CDR1 SGHNT and CDR2 YYREEE (reference sequence). CDR3 nucleotides: TGTGCCAGCAGCTTGGACTCAGGGGGTTACTATGGCTACACCTTC. Encoded protein: CASSLDSGGYYGYTF.

This chain connects TRBV28 to TRBJ1-5; tentative D call: TRBD1 (6 bases). This CDR3 region has 12 residues. V was shortened by 5 bases and J by 9 bases, with 11 bases between the two germline ends. Germline lookup yields CDR1 MDHEN and CDR2 SYDVKM. CDR3: CASSKGGGPQHF. The CDR3, as DNA: TGTGCCAGCAGTAAAGGGGGGGGGCCCCAGCATTTT.

The rearrangement uses TRBV28 and TRBJ1-4; 7 nucleotides line up with TRBD1. This CDR3 region has 16 residues. The J segment lost 13 bases and the V segment lost 5 bases, leaving 19 bases of the junction unmatched. In germline, CDR1 is MDHEN, CDR2 SYDVKM. DNA for the CDR3: TGTGCCAGCAGTGGAAGCGGTACGGGACAGACCAGAACACTGTTTTTT. Translation gives CASSGSGTGQTRTLFF.

The V call is TRBV9, the J call TRBJ1-2; 7 bases fit TRBD1. The CDR3 totals 13 residues. Trimming took 0 bases from V and 8 from J; bases not matched to a gene: 4. Germline V gene lookup returns CDR1 SGDLS and CDR2 YYNGEE. The CDR3: CASSVGVGGGYTF. The CDR3 DNA sequence: TGTGCCAGCAGCGTAGGAGTAGGGGGCGGCTACACCTTC.

This clone was detected once. J is TRBJ2-3 and V is TRBV6-1; a possible D gene is TRBD2 (6 bases). The CDR3 totals 17 residues. The V end was cut by 2 bases, the J end by 0 bases, with 15 bases between. CDR1 and CDR2 from the germline V gene are MNHNS and SASEGT. CDR3 in DNA: TGTGCCAGCAGTGAACTTCTCGGGGGTACCAGCACAGATACGCAGTATTTT. This encodes CASSELLGGTSTDTQYF.

This rearrangement joins TRBV7-3 to TRBJ2-1; 7 bases line up with TRBD2. Germline assignment: CDR1 SGHTA and CDR2 FQGTGA. With V trimmed by 1 base and J by 6 bases, 6 bases remained unmatched. The CDR3 is 15 amino acids. CDR3 residues: CASSLNLPGGNEQFF. DNA of the CDR3: TGTGCCAGCAGCTTAAACCTCCCGGGGGGCAATGAGCAGTTCTTC.

The chain employs TRBV11-2 and TRBJ2-7, with 8 bases matching TRBD1. There are 14 residues in the CDR3. With 5 bases clipped from V and 6 bases from J, the junction kept 9 bases outside the gene matches. CDR1 SGHAT and CDR2 FQNNGV come from the germline V gene. CDR3 in DNA: TGTGCCAGCAGCCCGACAGGGGAGGTCCGCGAGCAGTACTTC. Translated: CASSPTGEVREQYF.

This chain links TRBV28 with TRBJ1-1; no clear D gene. The CDR3 is 14 residues long. Trimming pared 4 bases from V and 0 bases from J, leaving 9 bases between. The germline CDR1 and CDR2 sequences are MDHEN and SYDVKM. CDR3 nucleotide sequence: TGTGCCAGCAGTTCCTCTCTCCTGAACACTGAAGCTTTCTTT. It yields the protein CASSSSLLNTEAFF.

The chain uses TRBV5-1 and TRBJ1-2; weak D call: TRBD1 (5 bases). Germline CDR1 SGHRS, CDR2 YFSETQ. V gave up 0 bases and J gave up 8 bases, with 17 bases separating them. The CDR3 has 15 amino acids. CDR3 protein: CASSLALDQGGGYTF. CDR3 DNA: TGCGCCAGCAGCTTGGCATTAGATCAGGGCGGCGGCTACACCTTC.

The V and J genes are TRBV18 and TRBJ1-2; TRBD1 is a possible D gene (5 bases). The CDR3 has 15 residues. The germline V gene has CDR1 KGHSH and CDR2 LQKENI. V dropped 2 bases and J dropped 7 bases, with 17 bases sitting between them. The CDR3 coding sequence is TGTGCCAGCTCACCAGACCAGGGAACCAAGAGTGGCTACACCTTC. Translated, it gives CASSPDQGTKSGYTF.

The chain employs TRBV19 and TRBJ1-6, with no clear D. From germline, CDR1 is LNHDA and CDR2 SQIVND (reference sequence). The CDR3 has 14 residues. V shed 5 bases and J shed 4 bases, with 9 bases lying between them. As DNA, the CDR3 is TGTGCCAGTAGTCTGCCGGGGTATAATTCACCCCTCCACTTT. This gives the protein CASSLPGYNSPLHF.

The J gene is TRBJ2-7, the V gene TRBV28; D call uncertain. This CDR3 region has 15 residues. CDR1 and CDR2 from the germline V gene are MDHEN and SYDVKM. V dropped 8 bases and J dropped 0 bases, with 17 bases sitting between them. For the CDR3, the DNA is TGTGCCAGCCGCCTTCCCCCACCTAGCTCCTACGAGCAGTACTTC. This translates into CASRLPPPSSYEQYF.

V usage is TRBV5-8 and J usage is TRBJ1-1; D is unresolved. Per the germline V gene, CDR1 is SGHTS and CDR2 is YDEGEE. CDR3 length: 14 amino acids. V lost 1 base to trimming and J lost 0 bases, with 7 bases between them. Here the CDR3 reads CASSLSVMNTEAFF. DNA for the CDR3: TGTGCCAGCAGCTTGTCAGTCATGAACACTGAAGCTTTCTTT.

The gene calls are TRBV18 and TRBJ2-4; possible D gene TRBD1, 6 bases. This CDR3 is built from 17 residues. Deletions cut 0 bases from V and 1 base from J, with 13 bases between. CDR1 is KGHSH and CDR2 is LQKENI in the germline V gene. The CDR3 reads CASSPPPGEMAKNIQYF. CDR3 sequence (DNA): TGTGCCAGCTCACCACCTCCAGGGGAAATGGCCAAAAACATTCAGTACTTC.